This TCR beta chain originates from a study of T cells after yellow fever vaccination. Overall study: The SMART-Seq v4 Ultra Low Input method served to prepare the low-cell-number fractions.

General observations from the study: The secondary response showed a weaker magnitude and a faster peak, day 5 versus 15. There was a small share of clonotypes that showed up in both the CD4 and CD8 compartments.

A 5'RACE template-switching step, the method used to make TCR cDNA, added a universal primer site and UMIs. Each CDR3 protein gets one entry after TCRdb re-called the 5' RACE reads with MiXCR. The sample carries 610,000 or so distinct CDR3 sequences, 12% recorded once. This clonotype was observed a handful of times. Its target is unknown. Trimming pared 0 bases from V and 6 bases from J, leaving 13 bases between. The length of the CDR3 is 14 residues. From germline, CDR1 is SGDLS and CDR2 YYNGEE. The V call is TRBV9, the J call TRBJ2-7; no clear D gene. The input for sequencing was PBMCs, taken on the day of the yellow fever booster vaccination. This TCR derives from a man aged 25-40 years who received the YFV17D yellow fever vaccine. CDR3 loop: CASSVAQIMSEQYF. The CDR3 DNA sequence: TGTGCCAGCAGCGTAGCCCAGATTATGAGCGAGCAGTACTTC.